This T cell receptor (beta chain) derives from a study of T cell responses to AZD1222 COVID-19 vaccine. In the study overall: Second doses at about 4 or about 12 weeks were pooled.

The study's findings and limits: A mostly white British donor set with more females was recruited, and clonal diversity was possibly underestimated. Samples come after the peak T cell response, not at day 14.

The repertoire was sequenced with immunoSEQ multiplex PCR; TCRdb's copy has only in-frame clones and lacks some. This table has about 180,000 clones, about 89% appearing once. As for this clone: Its specificity is not known.

Germline CDR1 is ENHRY and CDR2 is SYGVKD. CDR3 size: 13 residues. Trimming removed 0 bases at V and 7 bases at J, with 7 bases between. V is TRBV10-3 and J is TRBJ1-5; D call uncertain. Sequenced here: peripheral blood, sampled on day 0 of AZD1222 vaccination. This clonotype was sampled from an adult in good health. In nucleotides, the CDR3 is TGTGCCATCAGTGAGTCGGGTGGACAGCCCCAGCATTTT. It translates to CAISESGGQPQHF.